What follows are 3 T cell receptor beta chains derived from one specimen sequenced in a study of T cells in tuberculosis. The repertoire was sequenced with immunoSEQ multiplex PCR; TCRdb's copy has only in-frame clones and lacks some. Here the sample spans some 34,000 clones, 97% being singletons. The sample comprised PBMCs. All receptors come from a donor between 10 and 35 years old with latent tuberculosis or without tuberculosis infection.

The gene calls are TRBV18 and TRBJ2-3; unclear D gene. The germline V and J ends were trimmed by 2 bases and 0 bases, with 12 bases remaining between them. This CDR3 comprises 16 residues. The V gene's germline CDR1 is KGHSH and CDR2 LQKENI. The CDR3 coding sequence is TGTGCCAGCTCACCATTGGGCCTTTCTAGCACAGATACGCAGTATTTT. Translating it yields CASSPLGLSSTDTQYF.

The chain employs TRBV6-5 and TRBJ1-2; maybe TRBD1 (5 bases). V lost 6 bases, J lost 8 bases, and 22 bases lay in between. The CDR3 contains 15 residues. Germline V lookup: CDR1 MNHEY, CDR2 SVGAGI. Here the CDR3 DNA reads TGTGCCAGCAGCCGCGCATATCAGGGAAACGAAGGCTACACCTTC. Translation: CASSRAYQGNEGYTF.

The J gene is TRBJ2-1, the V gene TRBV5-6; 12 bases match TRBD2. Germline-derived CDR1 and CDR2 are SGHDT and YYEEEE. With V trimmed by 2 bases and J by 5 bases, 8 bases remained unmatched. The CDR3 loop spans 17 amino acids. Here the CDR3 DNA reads TGTGCCAGCAGCTTTCGCTTACTAGCGGGGGGAAACAATGAGCAGTTCTTC. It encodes CASSFRLLAGGNNEQFF.